This TCR beta chain was sequenced in a study of T-cell reconstitution after alpha-beta-depleted transplantation in children. Study-wide findings and caveats: T cells produced anew were the main source of T-cell counts and diversity one year after transplant. Alpha-beta T cells present about two months after transplant were reported to originate from several hundred expanded graft clones. Surviving recipient cells, namely T cells and thymic progenitors, were the source of high day-60 TCRbeta diversity in some patients.

Germline V gene sequence: CDR1 SGHRS, CDR2 YFSETQ. This CDR3 is 16 amino acids long. V lost 0 bases, J lost 0 bases, and 9 bases lay in between. Unique molecular identifiers featured in how the TCRbeta library was prepared. One entry per CDR3 protein, called by TCRdb with MiXCR from the PCR reads. The sample shows about 640,000 distinct CDR3 sequences, 10% to 15% of them seen only once. The sample holds many counts of this clonotype. Its target is unknown. This clonotype was sampled from a male patient between 5 and 17 years old who had a stem cell transplant for acute myeloid leukemia, so the T cells may come from the graft donor. Sequenced here: PBMCs, mostly from graft donor cells, sampled 360 days after TCRalphabeta/CD19-depleted stem cell transplant. The rearrangement uses TRBV5-1 and TRBJ2-2; perhaps D is TRBD1 or TRBD2 (5 bases each). CDR3 DNA: TGCGCCAGCAGCTTGGAGTCGGGGCCGAACACCGGGGAGCTGTTTTTT. It is translated as CASSLESGPNTGELFF.